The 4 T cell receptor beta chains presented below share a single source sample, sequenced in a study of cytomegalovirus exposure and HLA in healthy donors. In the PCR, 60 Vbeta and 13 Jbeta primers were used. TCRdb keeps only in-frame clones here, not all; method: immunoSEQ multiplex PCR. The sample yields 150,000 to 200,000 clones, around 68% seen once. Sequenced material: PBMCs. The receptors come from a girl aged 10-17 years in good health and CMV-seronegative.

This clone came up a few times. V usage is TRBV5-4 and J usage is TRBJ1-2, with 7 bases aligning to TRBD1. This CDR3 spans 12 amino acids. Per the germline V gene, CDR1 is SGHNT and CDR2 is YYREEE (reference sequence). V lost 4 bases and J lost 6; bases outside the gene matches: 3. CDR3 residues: CASSMTGNGYTF. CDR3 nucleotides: TGTGCCAGCAGCATGACAGGGAATGGCTACACCTTC.

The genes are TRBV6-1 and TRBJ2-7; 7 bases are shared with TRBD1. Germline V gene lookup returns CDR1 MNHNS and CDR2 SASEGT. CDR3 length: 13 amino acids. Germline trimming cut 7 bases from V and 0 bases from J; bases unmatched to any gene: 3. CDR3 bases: TGTGCCAGCATTGGGGACAGCTCCTACGAGCAGTACTTC. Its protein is CASIGDSSYEQYF.

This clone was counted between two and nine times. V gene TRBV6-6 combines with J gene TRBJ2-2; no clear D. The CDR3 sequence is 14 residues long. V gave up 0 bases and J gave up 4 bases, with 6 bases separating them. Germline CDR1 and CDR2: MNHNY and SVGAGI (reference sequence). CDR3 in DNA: TGTGCCAGCAGTTACTCAGCCGTCACCGGGGAGCTGTTTTTT. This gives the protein CASSYSAVTGELFF.

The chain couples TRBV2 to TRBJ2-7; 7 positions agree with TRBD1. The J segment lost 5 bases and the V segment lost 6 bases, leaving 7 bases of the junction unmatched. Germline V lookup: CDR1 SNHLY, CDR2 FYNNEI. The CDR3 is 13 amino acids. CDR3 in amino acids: CASSPTGYNEQYF. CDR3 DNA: TGTGCCAGCAGCCCGACAGGGTACAACGAGCAGTACTTC. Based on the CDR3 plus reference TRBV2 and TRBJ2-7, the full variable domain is EPEVTQTPSHQVTQMGQEVILRCVPISNHLYFYWYRQILGQKVEFLVSFYNNEISEKSEIFDDQFSVERPDGSNFTLKIRSTKLEDSAMYFCASSPTGYNEQYFGPGTRLTVT.